This entry concerns a single TCR beta chain. As yet, its antigen is unknown. This sample was taken from a study of CD8 T cells in ankylosing spondylitis. Study observations and caveats: Ankylosing spondylitis blood appeared to carry a characteristic TCR beta motif of several highly homologous variants.

MiXCR, run by TCRdb on the 5' RACE reads, gives a single entry per CDR3 protein. This sample has some 800,000 distinct CDR3 sequences, with 12% found just once. The CDR3 is 15 amino acids. Trimming left V 0 bases short and J 9 bases short, with 18 bases between. CDR1 and CDR2 from the germline V gene are LNHNV and YYDKDF (reference sequence). This chain links TRBV15 with TRBJ2-7; maybe TRBD2 (5 bases). The TCR sequence derives from a male donor with ankylosing spondylitis. The specimen sequenced was blood, either unsorted or a sorted T cell fraction (not recorded which). The CDR3 loop is CATSRDIGFYEGQYF. The CDR3 DNA follows: TGTGCCACCAGCAGAGATATCGGTTTCTACGAGGGGCAGTACTTC.